Each of the 21 T cell receptor beta chains below was sequenced from the same sample in a study of shared clonotypes between healthy human individuals. Using immunoSEQ multiplex PCR, the repertoire was profiled, and TCRdb retains in-frame clones only, with some absent. Altogether around 1.1 million clones are present, approximately 80% being singletons, with the ten largest covering 0.55% to 0.7%. The sample was memory CD4+ T cells from PBMCs. As to subset: CD45RA-negative fraction. All receptors derive from a young man in good health. Some clones in this sample may be carry-over from other donors' samples.

This clone was counted once. This rearrangement joins TRBV28 to TRBJ1-5; D gene uncertain. V shed 8 bases and J shed 9 bases, with 11 bases lying between them. Germline-derived CDR1 and CDR2 are MDHEN and SYDVKM. The length of the CDR3 is 11 residues. The CDR3 coding sequence is TGTGCCAGCTCCGTTACACGGCCCCAGCATTTT. It encodes CASSVTRPQHF.

V usage is TRBV5-6 and J usage is TRBJ1-1; a weak D match, TRBD1 (5 bases). Germline V lookup: CDR1 SGHDT, CDR2 YYEEEE. The CDR3 sequence is 14 residues long. Trimming took 2 bases from V and 0 from J, leaving 8 bases between them. The CDR3, as DNA: TGTGCCAGCAGCTTCCCGGGGCTGAACACTGAAGCTTTCTTT. Translation gives CASSFPGLNTEAFF.

The chain employs TRBV5-5 and TRBJ2-5; D perhaps matches TRBD1 (6 bases). Trimming left V 1 base short and J 5 bases short, with 12 bases between. Germline V gene lookup returns CDR1 SGHKS and CDR2 YYEKEE (reference sequence). CDR3 length: 14 residues. The CDR3 region is CASSLTGSRETQYF. As DNA, the CDR3 is TGTGCCAGCAGCTTGACAGGGTCCCGGGAGACCCAGTACTTC.

The V and J genes are TRBV5-1 and TRBJ2-5; 7 nucleotides match TRBD1. V lost 5 bases and J lost 2; bases outside the gene matches: 12. This CDR3 region has 16 residues. CDR1 and CDR2 from the germline V gene are SGHRS and YFSETQ. The CDR3 here is CASSPARQGSQETQYF. The CDR3 DNA follows: TGCGCCAGCAGTCCTGCGAGACAGGGCAGTCAAGAGACCCAGTACTTC. The whole variable domain, remainder taken from reference TRBV5-1 and TRBJ2-5, is KAGVTQTPRYLIKTRGQQVTLSCSPISGHRSVSWYQQTPGQGLQFLFEYFSETQRNKGNFPGRFSGRQFSNSRSEMNVSTLELGDSALYLCASSPARQGSQETQYFGPGTRLLVL.

V and J are TRBV15 and TRBJ1-2, with 9 bases aligning to TRBD1. This CDR3 is 14 amino acids long. Germline lookup yields CDR1 LNHNV and CDR2 YYDKDF (reference sequence). V lost 3 bases and J lost 6; bases outside the gene matches: 5. The CDR3 nucleotides are TGTGCCACCAGCAGGGGACAGGGAGTTCATGGCTACACCTTC. Its protein product is CATSRGQGVHGYTF.

The chain recombines TRBV28 with TRBJ1-2; D gene unclear. Trimming removed 5 bases from V and 4 bases from J, with 8 bases in between. The CDR3 runs to 12 residues. Germline CDR1 and CDR2: MDHEN and SYDVKM. CDR3 coding DNA: TGTGCCAGCAGTCAGCAATCCTATGGCTACACCTTC. This codes for CASSQQSYGYTF.

The rearrangement uses TRBV18 and TRBJ1-2; D is possibly TRBD1 (5 bases). CDR3 size: 12 residues. V lost 3 bases to trimming and J lost 8 bases, with 10 bases between them. CDR1 is KGHSH and CDR2 is LQKENI in the germline V gene. The CDR3 region is CASSPQTEGYTF. The CDR3 nucleotides read TGTGCCAGCTCACCTCAGACAGAGGGCTACACCTTC.

The V gene is TRBV6-1, the J gene TRBJ2-7; D is possibly TRBD1 (5 bases). This CDR3 region has 14 residues. V dropped 8 bases and J dropped 3 bases, with 17 bases sitting between them. Per germline, CDR1 MNHNS and CDR2 SASEGT. The chain's CDR3 is CASLPFLGLYEQYF. DNA for the CDR3: TGTGCCAGCCTCCCCTTCTTGGGGCTCTACGAGCAGTACTTC.

The chain is built from TRBV5-6 and TRBJ2-7; D ambiguous. Trimming stripped 6 bases from V and 4 bases from J, with 17 bases between. This CDR3 is built from 14 residues. Looked up from germline, CDR1 is SGHDT and CDR2 is YYEEEE. CDR3 region: CASTTGPPLYEQYF. DNA for the CDR3: TGTGCCAGCACGACTGGACCCCCGTTATACGAGCAGTACTTC.

CDR3 DNA: TGTGCCTGGAGCCGCGGGACGGGGGAAGCTTTCTTT. It encodes CAWSRGTGEAFF. This chain links TRBV30 with TRBJ1-1, with D possibly being TRBD1 (5 bases). This CDR3 spans 12 amino acids. The V and J ends lost 3 bases and 8 bases respectively, with 13 bases between them. Germline-derived CDR1 and CDR2 are GTSNPN and SVGIG (reference sequence).

This sequence joins TRBV5-1 and TRBJ2-5; D unresolved. Germline assignment: CDR1 SGHRS and CDR2 YFSETQ. Trimming removed 6 bases at V and 0 bases at J, with 9 bases between. The CDR3 sequence is 13 residues long. CDR3 DNA sequence: TGCGCCAGCACCTCGGATAACCAAGAGACCCAGTACTTC. This encodes CASTSDNQETQYF. The whole variable domain, remainder taken from reference TRBV5-1 and TRBJ2-5, is KAGVTQTPRYLIKTRGQQVTLSCSPISGHRSVSWYQQTPGQGLQFLFEYFSETQRNKGNFPGRFSGRQFSNSRSEMNVSTLELGDSALYLCASTSDNQETQYFGPGTRLLVL.

The V and J genes are TRBV5-1 and TRBJ2-3; D is possibly TRBD2 (6 bases). V was shortened by 0 bases and J by 3 bases, with 17 bases between the two germline ends. This CDR3 is built from 17 residues. From germline, CDR1 is SGHRS and CDR2 YFSETQ. CDR3 sequence reads: CASSLAIVGGNTDTQYF. In DNA, the CDR3 is TGCGCCAGCAGCTTGGCCATCGTGGGCGGGAATACAGATACGCAGTATTTT.

This chain links TRBV28 with TRBJ2-3; D is perhaps TRBD2 (7 bases). The ends were cut back, 4 bases at V and 8 bases at J, with 13 bases in the middle. The germline CDR1 and CDR2 sequences are MDHEN and SYDVKM. The CDR3 loop spans 13 amino acids. CDR3 region: CASSWGGLGTQYF. CDR3 bases: TGTGCCAGCAGTTGGGGGGGCCTAGGTACGCAGTATTTT.

The chain employs TRBV28 and TRBJ1-4; 7 bases map to TRBD1. The CDR3 contains 14 residues. Germline loops: CDR1 MDHEN, CDR2 SYDVKM. Trimming took 4 bases from V and 5 from J; bases not matched to a gene: 4. The CDR3 sequence is CASSSAQGNEKLFF. CDR3 nucleotides: TGTGCCAGCAGTTCCGCACAGGGGAATGAAAAACTGTTTTTT. Looking up the rest from reference TRBV28 and TRBJ1-4 gives the full variable domain: DVKVTQSSRYLVKRTGEKVFLECVQDMDHENMFWYRQDPGLGLRLIYFSYDVKMKEKGDIPEGYSVSREKKERFSLILESASTNQTSMYLCASSSAQGNEKLFFGSGTQLSVL.

V is TRBV5-3 and J is TRBJ1-1; TRBD1 aligns across 7 bases. TRBV5-3 is annotated as an ORF whose role is uncertain. With 0 bases clipped from V and 8 bases from J, the junction kept 1 base outside the gene matches. The CDR3 sequence is 12 residues long. CDR3 amino acids: CARSLGTGEAFF. Here the CDR3 DNA reads TGTGCCAGAAGCTTGGGGACAGGAGAAGCTTTCTTT.

The rearrangement uses TRBV9 and TRBJ2-5, with 11 bases aligning to TRBD2. Germline V gives CDR1 SGDLS, CDR2 YYNGEE. V lost 2 bases, J lost 5 bases, and 8 bases stayed unmatched. This CDR3 has 16 residues. The CDR3, as DNA: TGTGCCAGCAGCGTCCCACTAGCGGGAGTGCGGGAGACCCAGTACTTC. Translation: CASSVPLAGVRETQYF.

This clone occurred a few times. The J gene is TRBJ2-7, the V gene TRBV18; 7 nucleotides line up with TRBD2. The CDR3 loop spans 14 amino acids. From germline, CDR1 is KGHSH and CDR2 LQKENI. Losses at the gene ends were 2 bases for V and 5 bases for J; bases not matched to a gene: 6. The CDR3 DNA sequence: TGTGCCAGCTCACCAGGGGGGGGATGGAACGAGCAGTACTTC. It is translated as CASSPGGGWNEQYF.

Concerning this clone: This likely came from a read error, as a far larger clone is one base away. V usage is TRBV7-3 and J usage is TRBJ1-1; no definite D call. The CDR3 is made up of 13 amino acids. Germline V lookup: CDR1 SGHTA, CDR2 FQGTGA. V was shortened by 2 bases and J by 0 bases, with 4 bases between the two germline ends. For the CDR3, the DNA is TGTGCCAGCAGCTTAGAGGTGAACACTGAAGCTTTCTTT. Its translation: CASSLEVNTEAFF.

The V and J genes are TRBV5-1 and TRBJ1-1, with TRBD1 identical over 9 bases. V dropped 0 bases and J dropped 4; count of bases not matched to a gene: 13. Germline V gene lookup returns CDR1 SGHRS and CDR2 YFSETQ. This CDR3 has 18 residues. The CDR3 loop is CASSLVGTGRSLGTEAFF. The CDR3 nucleotides are TGCGCCAGCAGCTTGGTAGGGACAGGGCGTTCTTTGGGCACTGAAGCTTTCTTT.

Remarks on this clone: Additional DNA sequences in this sample encode the identical CDR3. The chain recombines TRBV18 with TRBJ2-2, with D maybe TRBD2 (5 bases). The germline V gene encodes CDR1 KGHSH and CDR2 LQKENI. Trimming took off 3 bases at V and 2 bases at J, with 7 bases between the two ends. The CDR3 extends over 14 amino acids. CDR3 nucleotides: TGTGCCAGCTCACCTAGACTAAACACCGGGGAGCTGTTTTTT. Protein sequence: CASSPRLNTGELFF.

The gene calls are TRBV6-1 and TRBJ2-5, with D unclear. Trimming removed 2 bases at V and 9 bases at J, with 13 bases between. Per the germline V gene, CDR1 is MNHNS and CDR2 is SASEGT. The CDR3 is 13 residues long. The DNA of the CDR3 is TGTGCCAGCAGTGAAAACACCGATAGGGCCCAGTACTTC. Translating it yields CASSENTDRAQYF.